One sample yielded the 2 T cell receptor beta chains listed below, sequenced in a study of shared clonotypes between healthy human individuals. The method was immunoSEQ multiplex PCR; TCRdb's version includes in-frame clones alone and lacks a portion of them. The sample yields 700,000 or so clones, about three quarters seen once. The sequenced sample was memory CD4+ T cells sorted from blood. Subset specified: CD45RA-negative fraction. Every receptor here comes from a woman younger than 45 in good health.

The chain is built from TRBV10-1 and TRBJ2-1, with TRBD2 identical over 13 bases. This CDR3 spans 20 amino acids. Germline V lookup: CDR1 WNHNN, CDR2 SYGVQD (reference sequence). J gave up 2 bases and V 6 bases, and 16 bases lay outside the gene matches. CDR3 loop: CASSNHQPGLAGQTYNEQFF. The CDR3 DNA reads TGCGCCAGCAGCAATCATCAACCGGGACTAGCGGGACAAACCTACAATGAGCAGTTCTTC.

The chain couples TRBV10-3 to TRBJ2-7; TRBD2 matches at 13 bases. After removal of 8 bases from V and 6 bases from J, the junction contained 7 bases not matched to a gene. This CDR3 region has 14 residues. The V gene's germline CDR1 is ENHRY and CDR2 SYGVKD. CDR3 sequence (DNA): TGTGCCATCGGAGGACTAGCGGGAGCTGGCGAGCAGTACTTC. Encoded protein: CAIGGLAGAGEQYF.